This entry features one T cell receptor beta chain sequence. Profiled with immunoSEQ multiplex PCR; TCRdb holds only in-frame clones, not every one. The table shows tens of thousands of clones, with around 79% occurring only once. This sample is drawn from a study of radiotherapy plus CTLA-4 blockade in lung cancer. With 4 bases removed from V and 2 bases from J, the gap between germline ends came to 5 bases. Germline V gene sequence: CDR1 DFQATT, CDR2 SNEGSKA (reference sequence). This CDR3 region has 11 residues. Sequenced here: peripheral blood, sampled from a patient treated with radiotherapy plus ipilimumab. The TCR originated in a human donor with non-small cell lung cancer who had a complete response to radiotherapy plus ipilimumab. This chain joins TRBV20-1 and TRBJ1-1; no clear D gene. The CDR3 coding sequence is TGCAGTGCTATAAAAAACACTGAAGCTTTCTTT. Its protein product is CSAIKNTEAFF.